Given below is one T cell receptor beta chain in context. These data originate in a study of T cells after yellow fever vaccination. TCRdb itself ran the 5' RACE reads through MiXCR, one entry per CDR3 protein. The top ten clones hold roughly 1% of a sample with a few hundred thousand distinct CDR3 sequences, less than 7.5% of them seen once. This CDR3 comprises 14 residues. Unmatched junction bases numbered 11, after V lost 6 bases and J lost 6 bases. The clonotype originates from a young man who received the YFV17D yellow fever vaccine. Specimen: CD4+ T cells sorted from PBMCs, collected on the day of the yellow fever booster vaccination. This chain connects TRBV12-3 or TRBV12-4 to TRBJ2-7; TRBD1 agrees at 7 bases. The DNA of the CDR3 is TGTGCCAGCAGCCCTGGGACAGAGTCTCTCGAGCAGTACTTC. Its translation is CASSPGTESLEQYF.